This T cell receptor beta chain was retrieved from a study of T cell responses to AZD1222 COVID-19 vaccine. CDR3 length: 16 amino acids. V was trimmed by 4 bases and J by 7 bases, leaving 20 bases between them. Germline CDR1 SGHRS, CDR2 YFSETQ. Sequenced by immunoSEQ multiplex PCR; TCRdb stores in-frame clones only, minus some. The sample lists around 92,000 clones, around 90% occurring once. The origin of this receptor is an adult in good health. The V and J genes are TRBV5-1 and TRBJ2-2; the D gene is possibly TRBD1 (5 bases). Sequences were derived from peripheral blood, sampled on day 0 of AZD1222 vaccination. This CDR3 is CASSDRMTASVGELFF. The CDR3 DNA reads TGCGCCAGCAGCGACCGAATGACAGCTAGTGTCGGGGAGCTGTTTTTT. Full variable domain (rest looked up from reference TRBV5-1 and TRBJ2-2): KAGVTQTPRYLIKTRGQQVTLSCSPISGHRSVSWYQQTPGQGLQFLFEYFSETQRNKGNFPGRFSGRQFSNSRSEMNVSTLELGDSALYLCASSDRMTASVGELFFGEGSRLTVL.